Sequencing of this TCR beta chain was carried out in a study of T cell changes during pregnancy in multiple sclerosis. Sequenced by immunoSEQ multiplex PCR; TCRdb stores in-frame clones only, minus some. This sample has approximately 48,000 clones, with more than 75% found just once. The germline V gene has CDR1 KGHSH and CDR2 LQKENI. This CDR3 has 15 residues. V lost 3 bases, J lost 2 bases, and 4 bases stayed unmatched. The input for sequencing was CD8+ T cells from peripheral blood mononuclear cells, taken before pregnancy. This clonotype was sampled from a female donor with multiple sclerosis, enrolled in a pregnancy study. The rearrangement uses TRBV18 and TRBJ1-1; TRBD1 aligns across 9 bases. Here the CDR3 reads CASSPDRGINTEAFF. The CDR3 nucleotides read TGTGCCAGCTCACCGGACAGGGGAATAAACACTGAAGCTTTCTTT.